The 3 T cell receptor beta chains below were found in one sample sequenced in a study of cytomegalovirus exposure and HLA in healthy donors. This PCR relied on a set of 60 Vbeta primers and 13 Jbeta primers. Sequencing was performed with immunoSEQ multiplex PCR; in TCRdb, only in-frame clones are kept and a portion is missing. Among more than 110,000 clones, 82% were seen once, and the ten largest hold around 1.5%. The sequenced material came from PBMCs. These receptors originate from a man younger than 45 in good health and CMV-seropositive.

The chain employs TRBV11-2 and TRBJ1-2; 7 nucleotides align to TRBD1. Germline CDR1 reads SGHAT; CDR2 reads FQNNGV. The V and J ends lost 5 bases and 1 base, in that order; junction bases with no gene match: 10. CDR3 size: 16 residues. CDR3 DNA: TGTGCCAGCAGCGTGGTGTCACAGGGGATTAACTATGGCTACACCTTC. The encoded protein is CASSVVSQGINYGYTF.

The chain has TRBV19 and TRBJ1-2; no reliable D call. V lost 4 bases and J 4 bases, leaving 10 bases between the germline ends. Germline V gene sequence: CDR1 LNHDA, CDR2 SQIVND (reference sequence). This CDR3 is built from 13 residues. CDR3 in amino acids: CASSTSEGYGYTF. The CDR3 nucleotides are TGTGCCAGTAGTACGAGCGAAGGCTATGGCTACACCTTC.

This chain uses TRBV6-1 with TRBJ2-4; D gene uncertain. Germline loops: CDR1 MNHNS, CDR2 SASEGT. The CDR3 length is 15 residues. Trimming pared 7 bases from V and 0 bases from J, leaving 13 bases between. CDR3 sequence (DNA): TGTGCCAGCACGGAACAGCTCTTAGCCAAAAACATTCAGTACTTC. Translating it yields CASTEQLLAKNIQYF.